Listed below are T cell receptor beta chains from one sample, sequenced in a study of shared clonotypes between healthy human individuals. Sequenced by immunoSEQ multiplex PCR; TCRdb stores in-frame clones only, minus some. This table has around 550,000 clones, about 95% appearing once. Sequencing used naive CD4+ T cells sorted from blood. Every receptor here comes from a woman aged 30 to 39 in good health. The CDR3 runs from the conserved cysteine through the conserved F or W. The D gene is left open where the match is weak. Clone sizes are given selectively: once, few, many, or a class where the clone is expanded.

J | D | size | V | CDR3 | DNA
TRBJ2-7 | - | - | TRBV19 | CASKLGGRNEQYF | TGTGCCAGTAAGCTTGGGGGCAGGAACGAGCAGTACTTC
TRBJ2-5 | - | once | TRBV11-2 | CASSPREWETQYF | TGTGCCAGCAGCCCGAGGGAGTGGGAGACCCAGTACTTC
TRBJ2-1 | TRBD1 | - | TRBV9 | CASRVTGGNEQFF | TGTGCCAGCAGGGTCACAGGGGGCAATGAGCAGTTCTTC
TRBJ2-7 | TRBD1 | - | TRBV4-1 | CASSQGLGQGFYEQYF | TGCGCCAGCAGCCAAGGGTTGGGACAGGGTTTCTACGAGCAGTACTTC
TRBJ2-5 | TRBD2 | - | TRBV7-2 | CASGSREGGETQYF | TGTGCCAGCGGCTCACGGGAGGGAGGAGAGACCCAGTACTTC
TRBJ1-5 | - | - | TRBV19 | CASSIEAGNQPQHF | TGTGCCAGTAGTATTGAGGCGGGCAATCAGCCCCAGCATTTT
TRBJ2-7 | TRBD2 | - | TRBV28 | CASGTSGFSYEQYF | TGTGCCAGCGGGACTAGCGGTTTCTCCTACGAGCAGTACTTC
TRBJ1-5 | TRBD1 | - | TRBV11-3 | CASSPRTGPSNQPQHF | TGTGCCAGCAGCCCTCGGACAGGACCTAGCAATCAGCCCCAGCATTTT
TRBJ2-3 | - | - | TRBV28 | CASSLSGRTDTQYF | TGTGCCAGCAGTTTAAGCGGTAGGACAGATACGCAGTATTTT
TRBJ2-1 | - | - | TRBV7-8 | CASSFAGPSYNEQFF | TGTGCCAGCAGCTTTGCGGGACCCTCCTACAATGAGCAGTTCTTC
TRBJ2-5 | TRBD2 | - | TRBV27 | CASSTGLANQETQYF | TGTGCCAGCAGTACAGGACTAGCGAACCAAGAGACCCAGTACTTC
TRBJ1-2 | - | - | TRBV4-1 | CASSQDGNANYGYTF | TGCGCCAGCAGCCAAGATGGGAACGCTAACTATGGCTACACCTTC
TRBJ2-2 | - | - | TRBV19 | CASSLPTSRTGELFF | TGTGCCAGTAGTCTACCGACTAGTCGCACCGGGGAGCTGTTTTTT
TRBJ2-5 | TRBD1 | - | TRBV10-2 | CASKKGGTGVQETQYF | TGCGCCAGTAAAAAGGGAGGGACAGGGGTACAAGAGACCCAGTACTTC
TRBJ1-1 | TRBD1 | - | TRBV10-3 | CAISGGQGITEAFF | TGTGCCATCAGTGGAGGACAGGGGATCACTGAAGCTTTCTTT
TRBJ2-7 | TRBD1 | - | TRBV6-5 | CASSKGQGYEQYF | TGTGCCAGCAGCAAGGGACAGGGCTACGAGCAGTACTTC
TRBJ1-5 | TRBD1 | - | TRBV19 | CASSRSDRGRENNQPQHF | TGTGCCAGTAGTAGGTCGGACAGGGGGAGGGAGAACAATCAGCCCCAGCATTTT
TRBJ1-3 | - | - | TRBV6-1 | CASRSQGKENTIYF | TGTGCCAGCAGATCCCAGGGTAAAGAAAACACCATATATTTT
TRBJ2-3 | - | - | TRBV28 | CASSRGWVDTDTQYF | TGTGCCAGCAGTCGGGGGTGGGTCGACACAGATACGCAGTATTTT
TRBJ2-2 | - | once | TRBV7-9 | CASSKGVGTPSGELFF | TGTGCCAGCAGCAAAGGGGTAGGGACACCTTCCGGGGAGCTGTTTTTT
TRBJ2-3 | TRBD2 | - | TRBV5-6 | CASSLSSGSTDTQYF | TGTGCCAGCAGCCTCTCTAGCGGGAGCACAGATACGCAGTATTTT
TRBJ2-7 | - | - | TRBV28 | CASSLKPRVRPTYEQYF | TGTGCCAGCAGTTTGAAACCGCGGGTCAGGCCGACCTACGAGCAGTACTTC
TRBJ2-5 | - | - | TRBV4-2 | CASSPVGWAQETQYF | TGTGCCAGCAGCCCGGTGGGGTGGGCCCAAGAGACCCAGTACTTC
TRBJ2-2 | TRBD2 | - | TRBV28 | CASSSHGEGRTGELFF | TGTGCCAGCAGTTCCCACGGGGAGGGCCGTACCGGGGAGCTGTTTTTT
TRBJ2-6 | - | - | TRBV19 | CASCDSRGANVLTF | TGTGCCAGCTGTGACAGCCGTGGGGCCAACGTCCTGACTTTC
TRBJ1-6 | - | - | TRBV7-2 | CASSPRQNSPLHF | TGTGCCAGCAGCCCCAGACAGAATTCACCCCTCCACTTT
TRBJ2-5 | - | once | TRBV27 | CASRRAGTAQETQYF | TGTGCCAGCAGGCGAGCCGGGACGGCTCAAGAGACCCAGTACTTC
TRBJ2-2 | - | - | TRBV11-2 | CASSSIKQGGSGELFF | TGTGCCAGCAGCAGTATTAAACAGGGAGGCTCCGGGGAGCTGTTTTTT
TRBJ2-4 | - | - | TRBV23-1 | CASSRGTKNIQYF | TGCGCCAGCAGTCGGGGGACCAAAAACATTCAGTACTTC
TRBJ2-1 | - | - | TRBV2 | CASSEGYFYNEQFF | TGTGCCAGCAGTGAAGGGTATTTCTACAATGAGCAGTTCTTC
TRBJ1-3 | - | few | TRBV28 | CASSLDSGNTIYF | TGTGCCAGCAGTTTGGACTCTGGAAACACCATATATTTT
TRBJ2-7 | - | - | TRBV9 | CASSVSGTAVNEQYF | TGTGCCAGCAGCGTGAGCGGGACAGCCGTTAACGAGCAGTACTTC
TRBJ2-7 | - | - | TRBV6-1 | CASSEFQAGYEQYF | TGTGCCAGCAGTGAATTTCAGGCCGGCTACGAGCAGTACTTC
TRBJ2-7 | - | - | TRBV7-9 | CASSPGLAYSYEQYF | TGTGCCAGCAGCCCCGGACTCGCCTACTCCTACGAGCAGTACTTC
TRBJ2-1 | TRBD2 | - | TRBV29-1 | CSVAGVYGNEQFF | TGCAGCGTAGCGGGAGTTTACGGGAATGAGCAGTTCTTC
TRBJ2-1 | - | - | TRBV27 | CASSLWSGSTINEQFF | TGTGCCAGCAGTTTATGGTCCGGGTCTACTATCAATGAGCAGTTCTTC
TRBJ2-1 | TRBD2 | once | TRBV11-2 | CASSIREGGHDEQFF | TGTGCCAGCAGCATACGGGAGGGCGGTCATGATGAGCAGTTCTTC
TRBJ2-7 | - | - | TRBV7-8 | CASSLDRRKPYEQYF | TGTGCCAGCAGCTTAGACAGGAGGAAACCCTACGAGCAGTACTTC
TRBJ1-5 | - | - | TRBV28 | CASSLPPQGSNQPQHF | TGTGCCAGCAGTTTACCCCCCCAAGGGAGCAATCAGCCCCAGCATTTT
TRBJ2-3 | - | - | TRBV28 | CASSFMAQGRGRNTQYF | TGTGCCAGCAGTTTTATGGCTCAGGGGAGAGGGAGGAATACGCAGTATTTT
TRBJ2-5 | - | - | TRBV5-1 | CASSLGGRAGPSQETQYF | TGCGCCAGCAGCCTGGGGGGCCGAGCGGGACCATCCCAAGAGACCCAGTACTTC
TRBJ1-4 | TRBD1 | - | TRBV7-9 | CASSLGRGTEKLFF | TGTGCCAGCAGCTTGGGCAGGGGGACTGAAAAACTGTTTTTT
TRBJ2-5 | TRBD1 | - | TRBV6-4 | CASSDPIPGQSIQETQYF | TGTGCCAGCAGTGACCCAATTCCGGGACAGAGTATCCAAGAGACCCAGTACTTC
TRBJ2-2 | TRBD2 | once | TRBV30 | CAWSVAGSGELFF | TGTGCCTGGAGTGTAGCGGGGTCCGGGGAGCTGTTTTTT
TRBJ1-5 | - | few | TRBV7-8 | CASSLSDSNQPQHF | TGTGCCAGCAGCTTGTCAGATAGCAATCAGCCCCAGCATTTT
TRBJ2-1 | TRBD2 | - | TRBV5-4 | CASSLAPGGGMAYNEQFF | TGTGCCAGCAGCTTGGCCCCAGGCGGGGGGATGGCCTACAATGAGCAGTTCTTC